The T cell receptor (beta chain) under discussion was sequenced for a study of cytomegalovirus exposure and HLA in healthy donors. Researchers ran the PCR with 60 Vbeta and 13 Jbeta primers. Data came from immunoSEQ multiplex PCR; TCRdb stores just in-frame clones and leaves some out. The sample yields some 130,000 clones, more than 60% seen once. In regard to this clone: Antigen specificity is unknown.

Healthy individuals who donated bone marrow served as the donors. Study-wide findings and caveats: A later analysis found common viral pathogens apparently linked to several of the most significant clusters. A later analysis showed that HLA-associated TCR beta chains had undergone more clonal expansion than equally common others.

The CDR3 totals 15 residues. The V end lost 8 bases, the J end lost 5 bases, and 19 bases lay between the germline ends. CDR1 SNHLY and CDR2 FYNNEI come from the germline V gene. The clonotype originates from a woman aged 18-29 years in good health and CMV-seronegative. Material: PBMCs. V usage is TRBV2 and J usage is TRBJ2-1; maybe TRBD2 (5 bases). CDR3 in amino acids: CASLSWRANHNEQFF. The CDR3, as DNA: TGTGCCAGCTTATCGTGGCGGGCCAATCACAATGAGCAGTTCTTC.